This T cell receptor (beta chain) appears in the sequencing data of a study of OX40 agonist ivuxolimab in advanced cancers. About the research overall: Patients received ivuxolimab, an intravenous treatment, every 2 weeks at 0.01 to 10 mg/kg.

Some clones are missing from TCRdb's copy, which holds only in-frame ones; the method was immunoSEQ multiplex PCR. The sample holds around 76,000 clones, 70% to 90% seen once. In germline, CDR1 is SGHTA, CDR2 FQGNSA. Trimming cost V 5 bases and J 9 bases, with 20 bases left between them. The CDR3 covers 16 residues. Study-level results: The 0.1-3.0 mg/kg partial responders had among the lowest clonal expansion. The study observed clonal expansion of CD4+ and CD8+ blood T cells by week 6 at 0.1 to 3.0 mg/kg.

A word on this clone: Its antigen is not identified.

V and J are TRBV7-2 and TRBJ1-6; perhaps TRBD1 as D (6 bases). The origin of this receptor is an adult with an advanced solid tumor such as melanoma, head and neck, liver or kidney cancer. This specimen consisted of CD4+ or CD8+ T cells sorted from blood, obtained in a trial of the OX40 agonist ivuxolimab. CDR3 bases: TGTGCCAGCAGCCCGGAGGGGGGGCGAGTATTTTCACCCCTCCACTTT. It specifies CASSPEGGRVFSPLHF.